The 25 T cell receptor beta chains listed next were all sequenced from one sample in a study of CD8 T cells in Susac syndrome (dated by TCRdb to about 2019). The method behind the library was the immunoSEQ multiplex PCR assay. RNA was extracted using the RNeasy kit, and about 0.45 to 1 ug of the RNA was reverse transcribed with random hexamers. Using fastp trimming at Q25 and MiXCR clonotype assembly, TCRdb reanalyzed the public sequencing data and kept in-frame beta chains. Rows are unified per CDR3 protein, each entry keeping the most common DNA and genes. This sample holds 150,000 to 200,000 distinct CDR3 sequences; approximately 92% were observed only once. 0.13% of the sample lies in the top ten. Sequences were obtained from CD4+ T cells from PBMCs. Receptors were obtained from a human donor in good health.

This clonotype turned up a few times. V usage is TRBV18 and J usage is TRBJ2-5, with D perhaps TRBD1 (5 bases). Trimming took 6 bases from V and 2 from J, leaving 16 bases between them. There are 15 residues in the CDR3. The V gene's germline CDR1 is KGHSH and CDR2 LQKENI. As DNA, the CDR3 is TGTGCCAGCTCCCCGAGTGACAGAAAGCAAGAGACCCAGTACTTC. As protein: CASSPSDRKQETQYF.

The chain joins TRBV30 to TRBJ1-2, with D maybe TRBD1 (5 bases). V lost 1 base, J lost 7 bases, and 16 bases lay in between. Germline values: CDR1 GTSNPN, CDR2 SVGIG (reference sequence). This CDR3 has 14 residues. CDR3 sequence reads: CAWSGGRVGPGYTF. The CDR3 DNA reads TGTGCCTGGAGTGGGGGCCGCGTCGGTCCTGGCTACACCTTC.

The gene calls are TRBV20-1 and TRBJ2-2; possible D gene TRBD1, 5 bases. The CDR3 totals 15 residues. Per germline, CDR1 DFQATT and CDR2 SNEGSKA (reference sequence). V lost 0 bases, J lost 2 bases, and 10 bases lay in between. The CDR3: CSAREAGHNTGELFF. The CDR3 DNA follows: TGCAGTGCTAGAGAGGCAGGGCATAACACCGGGGAGCTGTTTTTT.

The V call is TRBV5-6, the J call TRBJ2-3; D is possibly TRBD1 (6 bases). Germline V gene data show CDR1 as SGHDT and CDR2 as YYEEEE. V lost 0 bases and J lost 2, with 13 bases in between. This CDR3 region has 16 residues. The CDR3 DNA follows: TGTGCCAGCAGCTTGGATCAGGGGCGCATCACAGATACGCAGTATTTT. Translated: CASSLDQGRITDTQYF.

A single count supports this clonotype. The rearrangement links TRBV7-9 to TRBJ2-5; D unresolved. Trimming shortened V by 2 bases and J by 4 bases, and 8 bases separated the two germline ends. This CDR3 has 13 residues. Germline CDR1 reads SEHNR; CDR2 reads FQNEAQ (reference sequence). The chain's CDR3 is CASSLNRLETQYF. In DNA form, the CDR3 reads TGTGCCAGCAGCTTAAACCGCTTAGAGACCCAGTACTTC.

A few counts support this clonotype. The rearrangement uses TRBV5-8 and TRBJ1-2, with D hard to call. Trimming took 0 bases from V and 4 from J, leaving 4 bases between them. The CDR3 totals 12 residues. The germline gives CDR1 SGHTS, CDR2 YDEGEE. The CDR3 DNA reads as TGTGCCAGCAGCTTGGAGAGCTATGGCTACACCTTC. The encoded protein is CASSLESYGYTF.

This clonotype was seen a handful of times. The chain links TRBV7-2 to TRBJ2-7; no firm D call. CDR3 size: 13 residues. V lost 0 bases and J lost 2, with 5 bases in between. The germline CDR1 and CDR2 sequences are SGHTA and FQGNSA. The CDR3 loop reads CASSLARTYEQYF. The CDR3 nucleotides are TGTGCCAGCAGCTTAGCGAGGACCTACGAGCAGTACTTC.

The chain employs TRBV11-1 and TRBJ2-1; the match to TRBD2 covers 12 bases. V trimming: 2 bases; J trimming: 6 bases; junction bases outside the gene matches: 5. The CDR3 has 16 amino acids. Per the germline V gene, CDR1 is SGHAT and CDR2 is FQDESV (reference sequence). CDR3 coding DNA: TGTGCCAGCAGCTTAACCCCTAGCGGGGGGGTCAATGAGCAGTTCTTC. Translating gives CASSLTPSGGVNEQFF.

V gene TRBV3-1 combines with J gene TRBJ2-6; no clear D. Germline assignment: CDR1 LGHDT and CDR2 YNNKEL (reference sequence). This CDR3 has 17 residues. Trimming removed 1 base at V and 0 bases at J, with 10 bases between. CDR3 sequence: CASSQATSASGANVLTF. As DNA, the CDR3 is TGTGCCAGCAGCCAAGCAACTTCGGCCTCTGGGGCCAACGTCCTGACTTTC.

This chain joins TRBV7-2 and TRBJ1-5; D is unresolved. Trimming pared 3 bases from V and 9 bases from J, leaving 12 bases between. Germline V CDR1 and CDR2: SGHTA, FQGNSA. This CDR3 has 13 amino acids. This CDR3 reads CASSFLETGPQHF. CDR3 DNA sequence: TGTGCCAGCAGCTTTCTGGAAACGGGGCCCCAGCATTTT.

CDR3 bases: TGTGCCAGCAGCGCGCGGAGAGGACAGGGGGCTTTTGGCTACACCTTC. It codes for CASSARRGQGAFGYTF. The chain uses TRBV7-3 and TRBJ1-2, with 11 bases fitting TRBD1. CDR3 size: 16 residues. J gave up 7 bases and V 5 bases, and 12 bases lay outside the gene matches. The V gene's germline CDR1 is SGHTA and CDR2 FQGTGA.

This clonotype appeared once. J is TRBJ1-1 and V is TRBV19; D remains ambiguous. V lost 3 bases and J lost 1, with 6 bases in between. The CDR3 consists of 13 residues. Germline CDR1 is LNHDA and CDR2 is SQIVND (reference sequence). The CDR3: CASSIWQNTEAFF. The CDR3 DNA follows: TGTGCCAGTAGTATCTGGCAGAACACTGAAGCTTTCTTT.

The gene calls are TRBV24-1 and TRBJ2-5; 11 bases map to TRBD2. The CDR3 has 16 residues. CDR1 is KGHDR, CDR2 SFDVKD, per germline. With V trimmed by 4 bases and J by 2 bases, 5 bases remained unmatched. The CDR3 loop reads CATSDSRTSGQETQYF. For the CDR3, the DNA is TGTGCCACCAGTGACTCTCGGACTAGCGGGCAAGAGACCCAGTACTTC.

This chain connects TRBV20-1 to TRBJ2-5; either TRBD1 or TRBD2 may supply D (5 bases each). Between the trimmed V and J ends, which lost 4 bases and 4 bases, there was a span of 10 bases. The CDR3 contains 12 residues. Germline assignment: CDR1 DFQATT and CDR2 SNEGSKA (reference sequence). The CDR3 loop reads CSATGTGETQYF. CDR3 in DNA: TGCAGTGCTACCGGGACGGGAGAGACCCAGTACTTC.

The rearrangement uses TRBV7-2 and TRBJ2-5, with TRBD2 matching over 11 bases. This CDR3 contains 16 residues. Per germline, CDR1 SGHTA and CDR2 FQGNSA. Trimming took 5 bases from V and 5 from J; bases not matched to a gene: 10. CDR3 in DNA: TGTGCCAGCAGCCTTACGTCTAGCGGGGGGTATGAGACCCAGTACTTC. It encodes CASSLTSSGGYETQYF.

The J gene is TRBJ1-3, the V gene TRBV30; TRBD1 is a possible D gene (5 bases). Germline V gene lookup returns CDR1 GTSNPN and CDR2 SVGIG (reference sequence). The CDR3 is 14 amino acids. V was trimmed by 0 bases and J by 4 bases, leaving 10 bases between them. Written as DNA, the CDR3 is TGTGCCTGGAGTGTTGACAGTAAAGGAAACACCATATATTTT. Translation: CAWSVDSKGNTIYF.

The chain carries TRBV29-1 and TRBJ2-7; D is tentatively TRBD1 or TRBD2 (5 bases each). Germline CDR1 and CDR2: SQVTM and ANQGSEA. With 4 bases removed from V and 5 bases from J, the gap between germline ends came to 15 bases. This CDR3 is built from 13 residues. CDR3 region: CSVGGRFLDEQYF. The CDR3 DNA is TGCAGCGTTGGGGGACGCTTCCTAGACGAGCAGTACTTC.

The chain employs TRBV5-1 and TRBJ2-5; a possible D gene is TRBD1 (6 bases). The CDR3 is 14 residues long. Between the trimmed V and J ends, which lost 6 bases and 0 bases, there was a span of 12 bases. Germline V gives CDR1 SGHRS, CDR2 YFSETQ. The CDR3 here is CASNPDRNQETQYF. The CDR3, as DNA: TGCGCCAGCAACCCGGACAGAAACCAAGAGACCCAGTACTTC. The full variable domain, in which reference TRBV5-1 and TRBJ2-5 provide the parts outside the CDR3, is KAGVTQTPRYLIKTRGQQVTLSCSPISGHRSVSWYQQTPGQGLQFLFEYFSETQRNKGNFPGRFSGRQFSNSRSEMNVSTLELGDSALYLCASNPDRNQETQYFGPGTRLLVL.

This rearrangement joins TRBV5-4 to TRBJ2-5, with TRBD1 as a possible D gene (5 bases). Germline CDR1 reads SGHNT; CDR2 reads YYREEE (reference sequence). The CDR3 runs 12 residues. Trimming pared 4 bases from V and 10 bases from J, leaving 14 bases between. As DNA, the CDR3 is TGTGCCAGCAGCCTGGATGGGCAGGGCCAGTACTTC. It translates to CASSLDGQGQYF.

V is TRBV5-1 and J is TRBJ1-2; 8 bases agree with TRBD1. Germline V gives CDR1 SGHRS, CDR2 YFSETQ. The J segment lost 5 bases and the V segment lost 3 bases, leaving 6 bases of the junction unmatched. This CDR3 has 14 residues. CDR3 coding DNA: TGCGCCAGCAGCTCGGACAGGGAGAGTTATGGCTACACCTTC. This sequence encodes CASSSDRESYGYTF.

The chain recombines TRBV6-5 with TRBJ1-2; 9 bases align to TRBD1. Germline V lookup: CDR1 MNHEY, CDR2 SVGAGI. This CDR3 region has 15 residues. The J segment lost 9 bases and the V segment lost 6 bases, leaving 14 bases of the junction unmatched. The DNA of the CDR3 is TGTGCCAGCAGGAGAATACTAGACAGGGGGAGACGCTACACCTTC. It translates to CASRRILDRGRRYTF.

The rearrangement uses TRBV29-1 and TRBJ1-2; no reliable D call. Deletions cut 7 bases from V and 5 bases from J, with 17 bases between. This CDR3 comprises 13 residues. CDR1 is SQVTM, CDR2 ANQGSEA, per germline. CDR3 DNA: TGCAGCGCCACAACCGGGCTGGGGTATGGCTACACCTTC. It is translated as CSATTGLGYGYTF.

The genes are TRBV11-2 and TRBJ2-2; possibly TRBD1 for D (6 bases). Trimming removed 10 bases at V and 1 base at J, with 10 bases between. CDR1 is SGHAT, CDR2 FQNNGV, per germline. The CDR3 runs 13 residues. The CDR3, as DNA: TGTGCCACAAAACAGGGGAACACCGGGGAGCTGTTTTTT. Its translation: CATKQGNTGELFF.

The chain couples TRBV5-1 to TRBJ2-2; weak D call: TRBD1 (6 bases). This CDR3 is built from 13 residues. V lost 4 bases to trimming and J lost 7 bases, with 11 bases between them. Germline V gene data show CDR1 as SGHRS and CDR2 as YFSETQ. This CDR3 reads CASSRRQDGELFF. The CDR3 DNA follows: TGCGCCAGCAGCCGGAGACAGGACGGGGAGCTGTTTTTT.

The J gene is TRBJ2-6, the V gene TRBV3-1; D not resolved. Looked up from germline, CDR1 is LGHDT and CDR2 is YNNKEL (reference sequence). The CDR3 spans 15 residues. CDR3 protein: CHGLPSQAGANVLTF. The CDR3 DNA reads TGTCACGGCCTACCCTCTCAGGCTGGGGCCAACGTCCTGACTTTC. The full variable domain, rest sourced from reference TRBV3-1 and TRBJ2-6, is DTAVSQTPKYLVTQMGNDKSIKCEQNLGHDTMYWYKQDSKKFLKIMFSYNNKELIINETVPNRFSPKSPDKAHLNLHINSLELGDSAVYFCHGLPSQAGANVLTFGAGSRLTVL.